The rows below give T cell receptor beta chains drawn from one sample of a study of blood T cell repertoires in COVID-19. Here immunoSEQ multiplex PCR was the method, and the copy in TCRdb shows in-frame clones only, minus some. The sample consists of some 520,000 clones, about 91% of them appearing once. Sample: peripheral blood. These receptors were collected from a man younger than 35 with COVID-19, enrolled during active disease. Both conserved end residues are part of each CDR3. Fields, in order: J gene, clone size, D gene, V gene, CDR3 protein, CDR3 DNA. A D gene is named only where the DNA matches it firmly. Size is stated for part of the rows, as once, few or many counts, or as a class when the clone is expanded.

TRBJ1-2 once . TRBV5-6 CASSLRSRDYGYTF TGTGCCAGCAGCTTGCGGTCCAGGGACTATGGCTACACCTTC
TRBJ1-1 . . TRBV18 CASSRSTDTEAFF TGTGCCAGCTCACGTTCGACAGACACTGAAGCTTTCTTT
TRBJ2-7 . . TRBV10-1 CASSEYTGEGQYF TGCGCCAGCAGTGAGTATACGGGAGAAGGGCAGTACTTC
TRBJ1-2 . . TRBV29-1 CSVIYSYGYTF TGCAGCGTTATATATAGCTATGGCTACACCTTC
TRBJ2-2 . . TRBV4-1 CASSHGTGTGELFF TGCGCCAGCAGCCATGGAACGGGCACCGGGGAGCTGTTTTTT
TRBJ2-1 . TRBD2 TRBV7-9 CASSLGSGHSSYNEQFF TGTGCCAGCAGCTTGGGTAGCGGGCATAGCTCCTACAATGAGCAGTTCTTC
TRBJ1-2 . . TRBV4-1 CASSQDSGVGYTF TGCGCCAGCAGCCAAGATTCAGGGGTTGGCTACACCTTC
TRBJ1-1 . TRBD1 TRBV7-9 CASSRQGGNTEAFF TGTGCCAGCAGCAGACAGGGCGGAAACACTGAAGCTTTCTTT
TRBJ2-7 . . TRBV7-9 CASSLSTGFNEQYF TGTGCCAGCAGCTTAAGTACAGGGTTTAACGAGCAGTACTTC
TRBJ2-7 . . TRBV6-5 CASSYYRWDTSYEQYF TGTGCCAGCAGTTACTATCGGTGGGACACCTCCTACGAGCAGTACTTC
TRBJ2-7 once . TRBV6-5 CATRMWQIEQYF TGTGCCACCAGGATGTGGCAGATCGAGCAGTACTTC
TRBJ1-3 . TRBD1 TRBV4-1 CASSQEATGLGGNTIYF TGCGCCAGCAGCCAAGAGGCGACAGGGTTGGGTGGAAACACCATATATTTT
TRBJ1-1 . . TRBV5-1 CASSLEEGTEAFF TGCGCCAGCAGCTTGGAGGAGGGCACTGAAGCTTTCTTT
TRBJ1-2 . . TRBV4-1 CASSQVSLYGYTF TGCGCCAGCAGCCAAGTTTCCCTTTATGGCTACACCTTC
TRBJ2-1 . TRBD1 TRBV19 CASSPWTGLNEQFF TGTGCCAGTAGCCCATGGACAGGGCTTAATGAGCAGTTCTTC
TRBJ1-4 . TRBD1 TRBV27 CASSKTTGAAKLFF TGTGCCAGCAGCAAGACCACAGGGGCTGCAAAACTGTTTTTT
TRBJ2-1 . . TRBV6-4 CASSADTGSYNEQFF TGTGCCAGCAGTGCGGACACTGGGTCCTACAATGAGCAGTTCTTC
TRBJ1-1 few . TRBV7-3 CASSSDSLNTEAFF TGTGCCAGCAGCTCGGACAGCTTGAACACTGAAGCTTTCTTT
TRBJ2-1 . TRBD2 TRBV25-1 CASSGLGAGGPHEQFF TGTGCCAGCAGTGGTTTAGGAGCGGGAGGGCCCCATGAGCAGTTCTTC
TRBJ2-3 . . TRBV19 CASSGSSADTQYF TGTGCCAGTAGCGGGAGTAGCGCAGATACGCAGTATTTT
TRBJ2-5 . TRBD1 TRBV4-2 CASSQEDRGQETQYF TGTGCCAGCAGCCAAGAGGACAGGGGGCAGGAGACCCAGTACTTC
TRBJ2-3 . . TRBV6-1 CASSEVGRGGDTQYF TGTGCCAGCAGTGAAGTAGGGAGGGGGGGCGATACGCAGTATTTT
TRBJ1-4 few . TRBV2 CASIRDPGEKLFF TGTGCCAGCATACGAGACCCGGGGGAAAAACTGTTTTTT
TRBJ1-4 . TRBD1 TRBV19 CASSTGTVRSEKLFF TGTGCCAGTAGTACCGGGACAGTCCGGTCCGAAAAACTGTTTTTT
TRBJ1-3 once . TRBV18 CASSPPSGRGNTIYF TGTGCCAGCTCACCCCCCTCCGGGAGAGGAAACACCATATATTTT
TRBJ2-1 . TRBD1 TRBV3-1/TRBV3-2 CASSQSDRDNEQFF TGTGCCAGCAGTCAGTCGGACAGGGACAATGAGCAGTTCTTC
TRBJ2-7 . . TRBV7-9 CASSLTGNHEQYF TGTGCCAGCAGCTTGACGGGAAACCACGAGCAGTACTTC
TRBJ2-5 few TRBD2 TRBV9 CASSFQTSAQETQYF TGTGCCAGCAGCTTTCAGACTAGCGCCCAAGAGACCCAGTACTTC
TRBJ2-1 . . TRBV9 CASSVSSTSFYNEQFF TGTGCCAGCAGCGTGAGTTCAACTAGTTTTTACAATGAGCAGTTCTTC